The next 28 T cell receptor beta chains were all read from a single sample in a study of shared clonotypes between healthy human individuals. Sequencing used immunoSEQ multiplex PCR; TCRdb keeps in-frame clones, though not all of them. This sample has around 1,000,000 clones, with 70% to 80% found just once. Material: memory CD4+ T cells from PBMCs. Specified subset: CD45RA-negative fraction. The receptor source for this set is a man younger than 35 in good health. Some clones in this sample may be carry-over from other donors' samples.

The V call is TRBV27, the J call TRBJ1-1; no firm D call. The CDR3 extends over 13 amino acids. In germline, CDR1 is MNHEY, CDR2 SMNVEV (reference sequence). The CDR3, as DNA: TGTGCAGCCCGGCGGGATTTGAACACTGAAGCTTTCTTT. It specifies CAARRDLNTEAFF.

The count of this clone is one. This chain connects TRBV9 to TRBJ2-5, with TRBD2 matching 7 bases. The CDR3 loop spans 14 amino acids. V shed 0 bases and J 4 bases; nucleotides not matched to a gene: 3. CDR1 and CDR2 (germline): SGDLS, YYNGEE. The CDR3 loop is CASSVGPSGETQYF. The CDR3 DNA sequence: TGTGCCAGCAGCGTAGGTCCTAGCGGAGAGACCCAGTACTTC.

The chain has TRBV7-2 and TRBJ2-3, with D tentatively TRBD1 (5 bases). V lost 2 bases and J 5 bases, leaving 8 bases between the germline ends. The V gene's germline CDR1 is SGHTA and CDR2 FQGNSA. The CDR3 length is 13 residues. CDR3 bases: TGTGCCAGCAGCTTAAAAGGGGAAGATACGCAGTATTTT. It is translated as CASSLKGEDTQYF.

Concerning this clone itself: Other nucleotide sequences from this sample produce the same CDR3. J is TRBJ1-5 and V is TRBV2; D is perhaps TRBD1 (5 bases). Germline lookup yields CDR1 SNHLY and CDR2 FYNNEI. There are 14 residues in the CDR3. Trimming shortened V by 4 bases and J by 1 base, and 8 bases separated the two germline ends. Here the CDR3 DNA reads TGTGCCAGCAGTGGGGGGGGGAGCAATCAGCCCCAGCATTTT. Protein: CASSGGGSNQPQHF.

On this clone itself: A single base separates this from a much larger clone, so it may be a read error. Other DNA sequences in the sample encode the same CDR3. This chain connects TRBV6-1 to TRBJ1-1; 11 bases line up with TRBD1. V shed 6 bases and J 3 bases; nucleotides not matched to a gene: 0. This CDR3 is built from 13 residues. Germline lookup yields CDR1 MNHNS and CDR2 SASEGT. DNA for the CDR3: TGTGCCAGCAGGGGACAGGGGGACACTGAAGCTTTCTTT. Protein sequence: CASRGQGDTEAFF.

The V gene is TRBV7-9, the J gene TRBJ2-2; a possible D gene is TRBD2 (5 bases). V lost 2 bases and J 4 bases, leaving 8 bases between the germline ends. Germline V gene data show CDR1 as SEHNR and CDR2 as FQNEAQ (reference sequence). The CDR3 contains 14 residues. This chain's CDR3 is CASSLRDRTGELFF. The CDR3 nucleotides are TGTGCCAGCAGCTTACGGGATCGCACCGGGGAGCTGTTTTTT.

This clone showed up just a few times. The chain uses TRBV14 and TRBJ2-1, with 8 bases matching TRBD2. V shed 0 bases and J 14 bases; nucleotides not matched to a gene: 3. Per the germline V gene, CDR1 is SGHDN and CDR2 is FVKESK. This CDR3 has 12 amino acids. CDR3 amino acids: CASSQESGGEFF. The CDR3 nucleotides read TGTGCCAGCAGCCAAGAATCGGGGGGGGAGTTCTTC.

This rearrangement joins TRBV5-1 to TRBJ2-1; TRBD1 matches 8 bases. The ends lost 3 bases at V and 9 bases at J; junction bases unmatched: 2. This CDR3 has 12 residues. The germline V gene encodes CDR1 SGHRS and CDR2 YFSETQ. CDR3 protein: CASSSQGAEQFF. The CDR3 nucleotides are TGCGCCAGCAGCTCCCAGGGGGCTGAGCAGTTCTTC.

The chain couples TRBV5-1 to TRBJ2-1; D perhaps matches TRBD1 (5 bases). Germline V gives CDR1 SGHRS, CDR2 YFSETQ. The CDR3 loop spans 15 amino acids. V gave up 6 bases and J gave up 4 bases, with 17 bases separating them. CDR3 sequence (DNA): TGCGCCAGCAACACGGACGGACAAGGGTACAATGAGCAGTTCTTC. Amino acid sequence: CASNTDGQGYNEQFF.

This clone appeared a single time. This chain links TRBV5-1 with TRBJ2-5, with D maybe TRBD1 (5 bases). The CDR3 has 14 amino acids. Trimming removed 4 bases from V and 1 base from J, with 11 bases in between. Germline V lookup: CDR1 SGHRS, CDR2 YFSETQ. The CDR3 loop is CASSPGHGQETQYF. The DNA of the CDR3 is TGCGCCAGCAGCCCCGGACATGGCCAAGAGACCCAGTACTTC.

A few counts support this clone. The same CDR3 can be traced to other DNA sequences in this sample. V is TRBV6-6 and J is TRBJ2-7; 8 bases align to TRBD1. Germline assignment: CDR1 MNHNY and CDR2 SVGAGI (reference sequence). V shed 0 bases, J shed 4 bases, and the junction held 5 bases outside the gene matches. The CDR3 loop spans 15 amino acids. This CDR3 reads CASSYSPQGGYEQYF. The CDR3 region has the DNA TGTGCCAGCAGTTACTCGCCACAGGGGGGATACGAGCAGTACTTC.

The genes are TRBV5-1 and TRBJ1-2; possible D gene TRBD1, 6 bases. This CDR3 contains 14 residues. Germline V gives CDR1 SGHRS, CDR2 YFSETQ. V was shortened by 1 base and J by 6 bases, with 13 bases between the two germline ends. CDR3 nucleotide sequence: TGCGCCAGCAGCTTGCTGGCAGGGGATCATGGCTACACCTTC. Translating it yields CASSLLAGDHGYTF.

The V call is TRBV10-3, the J call TRBJ2-1, with TRBD2 matching over 7 bases. The CDR3 length is 15 residues. The ends lost 10 bases at V and 0 bases at J; junction bases unmatched: 9. Germline lookup yields CDR1 ENHRY and CDR2 SYGVKD. CDR3: CATRGSGASYNEQFF. DNA for the CDR3: TGTGCCACCCGGGGGAGCGGGGCCTCCTACAATGAGCAGTTCTTC.

The chain has TRBV28 and TRBJ2-1, with unresolved D. This CDR3 has 13 amino acids. Germline CDR1 and CDR2: MDHEN and SYDVKM. V lost 10 bases and J lost 7, with 17 bases in between. In nucleotides, the CDR3 is TGTGCCATCGTGACGCCCGGTCGGAATGAGCAGTTCTTC. Translating gives CAIVTPGRNEQFF.

This chain links TRBV6-5 with TRBJ1-4; D is ambiguous. Germline V lookup: CDR1 MNHEY, CDR2 SVGAGI. V lost 4 bases and J 0 bases, leaving 12 bases between the germline ends. This CDR3 contains 16 residues. CDR3 sequence (DNA): TGTGCCAGCAGTTCCGATAGTCGGGCAACTAATGAAAAACTGTTTTTT. This encodes CASSSDSRATNEKLFF.

V and J are TRBV5-1 and TRBJ1-1; D gene uncertain. Trimming pared 4 bases from V and 4 bases from J, leaving 17 bases between. In germline, CDR1 is SGHRS, CDR2 YFSETQ. CDR3 length: 15 amino acids. CDR3 bases: TGCGCCAGCAGCGAGGACGGAGTCTCAGCCACTGAAGCTTTCTTT. Translated, it gives CASSEDGVSATEAFF.

This chain uses TRBV28 with TRBJ2-7; D remains unclear. CDR1 is MDHEN and CDR2 is SYDVKM in the germline V gene. The CDR3 covers 13 residues. Trimming removed 3 bases from V and 2 bases from J, with 8 bases in between. The CDR3 DNA is TGTGCCAGCAGTTTGGCCCCAGCCTACGAGCAGTACTTC. Translation gives CASSLAPAYEQYF.

This clone has a single count. The chain is built from TRBV11-2 and TRBJ2-3, with D tentatively TRBD1 (6 bases). The CDR3 covers 15 residues. V lost 5 bases, J lost 2 bases, and 14 bases lay in between. Germline V gene lookup returns CDR1 SGHAT and CDR2 FQNNGV. The CDR3 DNA reads TGTGCCAGCAGCCCACAGGGCACCCTCACAGATACGCAGTATTTT. Encoded protein: CASSPQGTLTDTQYF.

Worth noting for this clone: Other DNA sequences in this specimen translate into the identical CDR3. The gene calls are TRBV28 and TRBJ2-7, with 8 bases lining up with TRBD2. Germline CDR1 reads MDHEN; CDR2 reads SYDVKM. The length of the CDR3 is 14 residues. J lost 3 bases, V lost 2 bases, and 3 bases had no gene match. Here the CDR3 reads CASSLLGGGYEQYF. The CDR3, as DNA: TGTGCCAGCAGTTTACTCGGGGGGGGCTACGAGCAGTACTTC.

V gene TRBV7-6 combines with J gene TRBJ1-1, with a weak D call TRBD1 (6 bases). Trimming took 4 bases from V and 4 from J, leaving 19 bases between them. Germline lookup yields CDR1 SGHVS and CDR2 FNYEAQ. There are 16 residues in the CDR3. CDR3 in amino acids: CASSYPYRGGGTEAFF. The CDR3 DNA sequence: TGTGCCAGCAGCTACCCCTATAGGGGAGGGGGCACTGAAGCTTTCTTT. Looking up the rest from reference TRBV7-6 and TRBJ1-1 gives the full variable domain: GAGVSQSPRYKVTKRGQDVALRCDPISGHVSLYWYRQALGQGPEFLTYFNYEAQQDKSGLPNDRFSAERPEGSISTLTIQRTEQRDSAMYRCASSYPYRGGGTEAFFGQGTRLTVV.

This clone occurred once. V is TRBV28 and J is TRBJ2-7; TRBD1 matches at 9 bases. The CDR3 covers 15 residues. Looked up from germline, CDR1 is MDHEN and CDR2 is SYDVKM. The V and J ends lost 6 bases and 4 bases, in that order; junction bases with no gene match: 10. This CDR3 reads CASSLLTGGIYEQYF. In DNA, the CDR3 is TGTGCCAGCAGCCTACTTACAGGGGGCATTTACGAGCAGTACTTC.

A single count supports this clone. The chain combines TRBV7-8 with TRBJ2-5, with D perhaps TRBD1 or TRBD2 (5 bases each). The CDR3 spans 13 residues. The germline CDR1 and CDR2 sequences are SGHVS and FQNEAQ. V lost 1 base to trimming and J lost 10 bases, with 13 bases between them. CDR3 coding DNA: TGTGCCAGCAGCTTAGGGAGGATGGGGGACCAGTACTTC. It encodes CASSLGRMGDQYF.

The genes are TRBV5-1 and TRBJ2-2; 10 bases fit TRBD2. V shed 2 bases, J shed 4 bases, and the junction held 2 bases outside the gene matches. The CDR3 is 15 amino acids. The germline V gene encodes CDR1 SGHRS and CDR2 YFSETQ. As DNA, the CDR3 is TGCGCCAGCAGCTTTTCTAGCGGGAGCACCGGGGAGCTGTTTTTT. It codes for CASSFSSGSTGELFF. The full variable domain, with the rest looked up from reference TRBV5-1 and TRBJ2-2, is KAGVTQTPRYLIKTRGQQVTLSCSPISGHRSVSWYQQTPGQGLQFLFEYFSETQRNKGNFPGRFSGRQFSNSRSEMNVSTLELGDSALYLCASSFSSGSTGELFFGEGSRLTVL.

The chain couples TRBV2 to TRBJ2-2; 8 bases map to TRBD1. This CDR3 spans 14 amino acids. Germline loops: CDR1 SNHLY, CDR2 FYNNEI. The J segment lost 5 bases and the V segment lost 6 bases, leaving 5 bases of the junction unmatched. The CDR3 spells CASRGDRRTGELFF. Here the CDR3 DNA reads TGTGCCAGCAGGGGGGACAGGAGGACCGGGGAGCTGTTTTTT.

This chain joins TRBV7-2 and TRBJ1-1, with unresolved D. The CDR3 contains 14 residues. Germline V lookup: CDR1 SGHTA, CDR2 FQGNSA. V lost 0 bases and J lost 1, with 6 bases in between. The CDR3: CASSLARQNTEAFF. CDR3 in DNA: TGTGCCAGCAGCTTAGCCCGACAGAACACTGAAGCTTTCTTT.

The chain joins TRBV5-1 to TRBJ1-4, with 7 bases that match TRBD1. The CDR3 length is 16 residues. The V gene's germline CDR1 is SGHRS and CDR2 YFSETQ. V was pared by 0 bases and J by 7 bases, with 9 bases of the junction left unmatched. The CDR3 region is CASSLGQGVIGEKLFF. CDR3 nucleotides: TGCGCCAGCAGCTTGGGACAGGGTGTAATCGGTGAAAAACTGTTTTTT.

The genes are TRBV28 and TRBJ2-3, with D tentatively TRBD1 (6 bases). CDR1 is MDHEN, CDR2 SYDVKM, per germline. The ends were cut back, 1 base at V and 6 bases at J, with 11 bases in the middle. The CDR3 contains 14 residues. DNA of the CDR3: TGTGCCAGCAGTTTATCGATGAGGGGGGATACGCAGTATTTT. This sequence encodes CASSLSMRGDTQYF.

On this clone: A read error is possible here, since a much larger clone lies one base away. This sample also contains other DNA sequences that code for the same CDR3. This sequence joins TRBV27 and TRBJ2-5, with TRBD2 identical over 8 bases. The DNA end lines up better with TRBJ2-7; the J call may be wrong. Per germline, CDR1 MNHEY and CDR2 SMNVEV (reference sequence). CDR3 size: 16 residues. This CDR3 reads CASSLAAGGGGYEQYF. Here the CDR3 DNA reads TGTGCCAGCAGCCTAGCCGCGGGGGGAGGGGGCTACGAGCAGTACTTC.